A selection of T cell receptor beta chains follows, all from one sample in a study of post-analysis software for immune sequencing data. Using its own MiXCR run on the PCR reads, TCRdb lists one record per CDR3 protein. In the table there are about 810,000 distinct CDR3 sequences, roughly half of which are singletons. The sample consisted of blood. These receptors all come from a girl between 5 and 17 years old with multiple sclerosis. The CDR3 runs from the conserved cysteine through the conserved F or W. The D gene is left open where the match is weak. Expanded clones are given a class, and other clones once, few, many or no size at all.

clone_size,v_call,cdr3_length,d_call,j_call,cdr3_nt,cdr3_aa
NA,TRBV14,15,NA,TRBJ2-2,TGTGCCAGCAGCCAAGTCAACAGCGCCACCGGGGAGTTGTTTTTT,CASSQVNSATGELFF
NA,TRBV27,15,TRBD2,TRBJ2-7,TGTGCCAGCACTCTACTAGCGGGAGTATCCAGCGAGCAGTACTTC,CASTLLAGVSSEQYF
NA,TRBV4-1,13,NA,TRBJ2-7,TGCGCCAGCAGCCAGCCCGGGAACTCCGAGCAGTACTTC,CASSQPGNSEQYF
NA,TRBV29-1,14,NA,TRBJ2-1,TGCAGCGTTGACGGTCTAGCAGAATACAATGAGCAGTTCTTC,CSVDGLAEYNEQFF
NA,TRBV15,16,NA,TRBJ1-5,TGTGCCACCAGCAGAGCTACAGGGTTACGAAATCAGCCCCAGCATTTT,CATSRATGLRNQPQHF
NA,TRBV29-1,15,TRBD2,TRBJ2-5,TGCAGCGTTGATAAGGGAGGGAGGTACCAAGAGACCCAGTACTTC,CSVDKGGRYQETQYF
NA,TRBV5-1,14,NA,TRBJ1-1,TGCGCCAGCAGCCCAACAGGGAGGGCCACTGAAGCTTTCTTT,CASSPTGRATEAFF
few,TRBV20-1,14,NA,TRBJ2-7,TGCAGTGCCGCCAAGACAGGAGCGACCTACGAGCAGTACTTC,CSAAKTGATYEQYF
NA,TRBV4-1,16,TRBD1,TRBJ1-5,TGCGCCAGCAGCCAGGACACAGGGGGCAGAAATCAGCCCCAGCATTTT,CASSQDTGGRNQPQHF
NA,TRBV7-9,15,NA,TRBJ2-3,TGTGCCAGCAGGTCCCCATTCCGGACCACAGATACGCAGTATTTT,CASRSPFRTTDTQYF
NA,TRBV28,15,TRBD2,TRBJ2-3,TGTGCCAGCAGCTCTCTCGGGAGGGCCATATATACGCAGTATTTT,CASSSLGRAIYTQYF
few,TRBV15,14,TRBD1,TRBJ2-3,TGTGCCACCAAGGGGGCGGTCCAGTTGGATACGCAGTATTTT,CATKGAVQLDTQYF
NA,TRBV9,11,NA,TRBJ1-2,TGTGCCAGCAGCTCCGACAGACGCTACACCTTC,CASSSDRRYTF
NA,TRBV7-9,16,NA,TRBJ2-1,TGTGCCAGCAGCTTAGTGGGCCTGGGGGGAGGCAATGAGCAGTTCTTC,CASSLVGLGGGNEQFF
few,TRBV7-2,12,NA,TRBJ1-4,TGTGCCAGCAGCTTAGGAAGTGAAAAACTGTTTTTT,CASSLGSEKLFF
few,TRBV29-1,15,TRBD2,TRBJ2-3,TGCAGCGTGAGGGTAGCGGGAAGTCGGACAGATACGCAGTATTTT,CSVRVAGSRTDTQYF
NA,TRBV18,12,TRBD1,TRBJ1-1,TGTGCCAGCTCATCTCAGGGGGCTGAAGCTTTCTTT,CASSSQGAEAFF
NA,TRBV5-1,18,TRBD2,TRBJ2-5,TGCGCCAGCAGCTGGCTCCCAGGACTAGCGGGGGGCCCCTTCAGCCAGTACTTC,CASSWLPGLAGGPFSQYF
few,TRBV7-9,15,NA,TRBJ2-1,TGTGCCAGCAGCTTAGTTCCCCGCCAGGCCAATGAGCAGTTCTTC,CASSLVPRQANEQFF
few,TRBV5-1,16,TRBD1,TRBJ2-7,TGCGCCAGCAGCTTGGTCAAAGGGACAGGGAGAGACGAGCAGTACTTC,CASSLVKGTGRDEQYF
NA,TRBV2,14,NA,TRBJ1-2,TGTGCCAGCAGGAGGCCTGGGGAGACCTATGGCTACACCTTC,CASRRPGETYGYTF
NA,TRBV29-1,13,NA,TRBJ2-1,TGCAGCGCCGAGGCCGACTCCTACAATGAGCAGTTCTTC,CSAEADSYNEQFF
few,TRBV6-6,15,NA,TRBJ2-3,TGTGCCAGCAGTTACGAGGGAACAGGGTTAGATACGCAGTATTTT,CASSYEGTGLDTQYF
many,TRBV5-1,13,NA,TRBJ1-1,TGTGCCAGCAGCCTTACCGCGAACACTGAAGCTTTCTTT,CASSLTANTEAFF
NA,TRBV7-9,15,NA,TRBJ2-7,TGTGCCAGCAGTTACCGAGCGACTGACACCTACGAGCAGTACTTC,CASSYRATDTYEQYF
NA,TRBV7-9,19,TRBD1,TRBJ2-5,TGTGCCAGCAGCCGTGTACTAACCTCCGGGACAGGGGGCGAAGAGACCCAGTACTTC,CASSRVLTSGTGGEETQYF
NA,TRBV25-1,14,NA,TRBJ2-5,TGTGCCAGCAGTGAATCCGAGAAGGGAGAGACCCAGTACTTC,CASSESEKGETQYF